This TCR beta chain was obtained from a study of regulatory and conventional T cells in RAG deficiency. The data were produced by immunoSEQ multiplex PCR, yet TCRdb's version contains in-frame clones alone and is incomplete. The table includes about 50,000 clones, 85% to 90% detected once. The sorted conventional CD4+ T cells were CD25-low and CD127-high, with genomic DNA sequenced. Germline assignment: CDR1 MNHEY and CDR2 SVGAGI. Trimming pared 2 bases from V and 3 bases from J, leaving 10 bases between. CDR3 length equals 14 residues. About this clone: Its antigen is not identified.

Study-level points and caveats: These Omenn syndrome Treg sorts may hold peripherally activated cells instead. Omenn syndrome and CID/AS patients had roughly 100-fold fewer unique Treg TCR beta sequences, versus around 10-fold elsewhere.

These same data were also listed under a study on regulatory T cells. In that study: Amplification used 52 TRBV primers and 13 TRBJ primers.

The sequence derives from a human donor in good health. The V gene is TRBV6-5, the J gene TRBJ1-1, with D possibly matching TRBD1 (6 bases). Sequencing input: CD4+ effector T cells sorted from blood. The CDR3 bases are TGTGCCAGCAGTTACCACAGGGCCTACACTGAAGCTTTCTTT. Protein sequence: CASSYHRAYTEAFF.